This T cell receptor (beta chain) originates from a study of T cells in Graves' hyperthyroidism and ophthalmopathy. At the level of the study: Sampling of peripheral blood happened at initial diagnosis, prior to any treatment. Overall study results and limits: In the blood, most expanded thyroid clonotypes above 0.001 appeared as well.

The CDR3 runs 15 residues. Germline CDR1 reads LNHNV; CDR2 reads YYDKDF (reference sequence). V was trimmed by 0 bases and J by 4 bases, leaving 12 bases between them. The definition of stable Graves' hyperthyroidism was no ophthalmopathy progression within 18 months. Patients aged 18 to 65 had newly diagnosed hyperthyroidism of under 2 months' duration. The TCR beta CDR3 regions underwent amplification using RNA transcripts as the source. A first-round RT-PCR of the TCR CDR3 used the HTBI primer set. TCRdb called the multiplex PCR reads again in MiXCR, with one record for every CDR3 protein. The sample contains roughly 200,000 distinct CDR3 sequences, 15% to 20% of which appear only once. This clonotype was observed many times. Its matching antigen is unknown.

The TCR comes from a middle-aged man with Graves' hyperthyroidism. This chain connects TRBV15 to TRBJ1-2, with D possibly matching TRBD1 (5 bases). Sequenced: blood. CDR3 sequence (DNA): TGTGCCACCAGCAGAGATCCACAGGCGAGCTATGGCTACACCTTC. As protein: CATSRDPQASYGYTF.